This TCR beta chain was sequenced in a study of T-cell reconstitution after alpha-beta-depleted transplantation in children. This sample's TCRbeta library carried unique molecular identifier barcodes. TCRdb independently ran MiXCR on the PCR reads; one entry per CDR3 protein. The table records 750,000 to 950,000 distinct CDR3 sequences, 15% to 20% of them present only once. This clonotype was picked up many times. Its antigen is still unknown. Overall study findings and caveats: Reported findings indicate that, about two months after transplant, alpha-beta T cells came from several hundred expanded clones, which were derived from non-depleted graft cells.

CDR3 length: 13 residues. V was cut by 0 bases and J by 2 bases, with 6 bases left in between. CDR1 and CDR2 (germline): SGHRS, YFSETQ. Sample: PBMCs, mostly from graft donor cells, taken 360 days after TCRalphabeta/CD19-depleted stem cell transplant. The rearrangement links TRBV5-1 to TRBJ2-7; D remains ambiguous. The TCR was taken from a male patient aged 10 to 17 who had a stem cell transplant for acute lymphoblastic leukemia, so the T cells may come from the graft donor. CDR3 sequence: CASSLDVPYEQYF. The CDR3 DNA sequence: TGCGCCAGCAGCTTGGACGTACCCTACGAGCAGTACTTC.